The rows below give T cell receptor beta chains drawn from one sample of a study of shared clonotypes between healthy human individuals. Clones were sequenced by immunoSEQ multiplex PCR, and TCRdb holds only the in-frame ones, with some missing. This table has under 2.5 million clones, about 90% appearing once. What was sequenced was naive CD4+ T cells from PBMCs. Receptors originate from a man between 18 and 35 years old in good health. Some clones in this sample may be carry-over from other donors' samples. The CDR3 runs from the conserved cysteine through the conserved F or W. A D gene is named only where the DNA matches it firmly. Expanded clones are given a class, and other clones once, few, many or no size at all.

>TRBV28|TRBJ2-7|NA|NA
TGTGCCAGCAGTTTACTGGCGGGGTCCGAGCAGTACTTC
CASSLLAGSEQYF
>TRBV30|TRBJ2-7|NA|once
TGTGCCTGGAGTAAAACCTACGAGCAGTACTTC
CAWSKTYEQYF
>TRBV6-6|TRBJ1-2|NA|NA
TGTGCCAGCAGGTCCGGGACATTTGGCTATGGCTACACCTTC
CASRSGTFGYGYTF
>TRBV28|TRBJ2-7|TRBD1|NA
TGTGCCAGCAAAACTCCCGGGACAGGGAGCCACGAGCAGTACTTC
CASKTPGTGSHEQYF
>TRBV18|TRBJ2-5|TRBD2|NA
TGTGCCAGCTCACCACCCCGGACTAGCGGACAAGAGACCCAGTACTTC
CASSPPRTSGQETQYF
>TRBV19|TRBJ2-1|NA|NA
TGTGCCAGTAGTTCTCCCAGAAGGGGGGACTACAATGAGCAGTTCTTC
CASSSPRRGDYNEQFF
>TRBV7-9|TRBJ1-2|NA|NA
TGTGCCAGCAGCTTACGGGGAGGAGCAGGCTACACCTTC
CASSLRGGAGYTF
>TRBV6-6|TRBJ2-7|TRBD2|NA
TGTGCCAGCATATCTAGCGGCTCCACTGGGGAGCAGTACTTC
CASISSGSTGEQYF
>TRBV4-1|TRBJ2-5|NA|NA
TGCGCCAGCAGCCCACGACTAGGTTTGGAGACCCAGTACTTC
CASSPRLGLETQYF
>TRBV11-2|TRBJ1-1|NA|NA
TGTGCCAGCAGCTTAGGCAGGCCGAACACTGAAGCTTTCTTT
CASSLGRPNTEAFF
>TRBV7-8|TRBJ2-7|TRBD1|few
TGTGCCAGCAGCACAGGAGACAGGGCCTACGAGCAGTACTTC
CASSTGDRAYEQYF
>TRBV5-6|TRBJ2-7|TRBD1|NA
TGTGCCAGCAGCCCGGGAACCGGGACAGGGAACCACGAGCAGTACTTC
CASSPGTGTGNHEQYF
>TRBV7-9|TRBJ2-7|NA|NA
TGTGCCAGCAGCTTAAGCTCCTACGAGCAGTACTTC
CASSLSSYEQYF
>TRBV11-1|TRBJ2-5|TRBD2|NA
TGTGCCAGCAGCTATCTATTTACCGGGACTAGCGTTGAAGAGACCCAGTACTTC
CASSYLFTGTSVEETQYF
>TRBV7-9|TRBJ2-2|NA|NA
TGTGCCAGCAGCTTCCCCCTTTCTCGGGGGAGGACCACCGGGGAGCTGTTTTTT
CASSFPLSRGRTTGELFF
>TRBV7-2|TRBJ2-1|NA|NA
TGTGCCAGCAGCTTAGGGGTCGGGCTCATCCATGAGCAGTTCTTC
CASSLGVGLIHEQFF
>TRBV10-3|TRBJ2-1|NA|NA
TGTGCCATCAGTGAGTCGAGCGTTCCTGGCAATGAGCAGTTCTTC
CAISESSVPGNEQFF
>TRBV10-3|TRBJ1-2|TRBD1|NA
TGTGCCATCAGTGAGTCCCTCGACAGGGACGATGGCTACACCTTC
CAISESLDRDDGYTF
>TRBV6-5|TRBJ1-3|NA|NA
TGTGCCAGCAGTTACAAAGGGGTTCTCGGAAACACCATATATTTT
CASSYKGVLGNTIYF
>TRBV4-3|TRBJ1-1|NA|NA
TGCGCCAGCAGCCTTGATCGTGAGGGGGACACTGAAGCTTTCTTT
CASSLDREGDTEAFF
>TRBV9|TRBJ1-5|NA|NA
TGTGCCAGCAGCGTTGGCAGGGGAAATCAGCCCCAGCATTTT
CASSVGRGNQPQHF
>TRBV7-2|TRBJ2-3|TRBD2|NA
TGTGCCAGCAGCAAAATAGCGGGAGGGGGCACAGATACGCAGTATTTT
CASSKIAGGGTDTQYF
>TRBV28|TRBJ1-5|NA|NA
TGTGCCAGCATAGGCAGGGAACCAGGTAGCAATCAGCCCCAGCATTTT
CASIGREPGSNQPQHF
>TRBV5-1|TRBJ2-3|TRBD2|once
TGCGCCAGCAGCTTGGCGCCTAGCGGTCCCGGAGATACGCAGTATTTT
CASSLAPSGPGDTQYF
>TRBV6-1|TRBJ2-1|NA|NA
TGTGCCAGCAGTGAAGCGGTACCACCTTACAATGAGCAGTTCTTC
CASSEAVPPYNEQFF
>TRBV18|TRBJ1-1|NA|few
TGTGCCAGCTCACCGACAGCGAACACTGAAGCTTTCTTT
CASSPTANTEAFF
>TRBV4-2|TRBJ2-1|TRBD2|NA
TGTGCCAGCAGCCAAGCGGTAGCGGGTTACAATGAGCAGTTCTTC
CASSQAVAGYNEQFF
>TRBV5-1|TRBJ2-1|NA|NA
TGCGCCAGCAGCTTGGAAGGACAGAGTTACAATGAGCAGTTCTTC
CASSLEGQSYNEQFF
>TRBV5-4|TRBJ2-7|TRBD2|NA
TGTGCCAGCAGCCAAAGGACTAGCGGGAGTCCCCACGAGCAGTACTTC
CASSQRTSGSPHEQYF
>TRBV7-2|TRBJ2-7|TRBD2|NA
TGTGCCAGCAGCCTCGGACTAGCGGATACCTACGAGCAGTACTTC
CASSLGLADTYEQYF
>TRBV7-9|TRBJ1-5|NA|NA
TGTGCCAGCAGCTTAGGTCAGGGTGGGCAGCCCCAGCATTTT
CASSLGQGGQPQHF
>TRBV30|TRBJ2-7|TRBD1|NA
TGTGCCTGGAGTACAGGGGAAGGCGAGCAGTACTTC
CAWSTGEGEQYF
>TRBV14|TRBJ1-3|TRBD1|once
TGTGCCAGCAGCCAACCTTCGGCGCCCAGGGGGAACACCATATATTTT
CASSQPSAPRGNTIYF
>TRBV5-1|TRBJ2-2|NA|NA
TGCGCCAGCAGCTTTGACGAGTGGGGCGCCACCGGGGAGCTGTTTTTT
CASSFDEWGATGELFF
>TRBV7-2|TRBJ2-7|TRBD1|NA
TGTGCCAGCAGCACGGCCGGGACAGGGGTACCCTACGAGCAGTACTTC
CASSTAGTGVPYEQYF